The sequence of this T cell receptor beta chain was determined in a study of CD8 T cells in Susac syndrome. Overall study results and limits: The relatively small number of individuals in the TCR sequencing and HLA analysis was acknowledged by the study.

Between the trimmed V and J ends, which lost 1 base and 5 bases, there was a span of 9 bases. Germline-derived CDR1 and CDR2 are MDHEN and SYDVKM. This CDR3 region has 13 residues. In this sample, this clonotype turned up once. Its antigen is unknown. The sequenced target, TCR beta, came from blood CD8+ and CD4+ T cells. With random hexamers, reverse transcription was performed on about 0.5 to 1 ug of RNA. Coverage of TCR beta CDR3 amplification by immunoSEQ multiplex PCR extended to 54 Vbeta and 13 Jbeta. TCRdb re-called the immunoSEQ multiplex PCR reads with MiXCR, one entry per CDR3 protein. The sample contains more than 150,000 distinct CDR3 sequences, approximately 93% of which appear only once.

The source is a human donor with multiple sclerosis. The rearrangement uses TRBV28 and TRBJ2-7; no definite D call. The sequencing sample was made of CD8+ T cells from PBMCs. The CDR3 DNA reads TGTGCCAGCAGTTTATCATTTTGGGACGAGCAGTACTTC. It codes for CASSLSFWDEQYF.